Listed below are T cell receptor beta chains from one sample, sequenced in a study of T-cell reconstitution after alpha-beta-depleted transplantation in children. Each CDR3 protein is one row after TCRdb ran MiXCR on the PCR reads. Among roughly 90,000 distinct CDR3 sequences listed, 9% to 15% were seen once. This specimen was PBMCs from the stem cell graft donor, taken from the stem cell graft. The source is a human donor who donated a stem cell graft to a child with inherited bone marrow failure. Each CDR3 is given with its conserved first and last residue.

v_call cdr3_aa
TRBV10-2 CASSPDRTGELFF
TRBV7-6 CASSHDRTRETQYF
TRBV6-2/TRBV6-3 CASSTGTDTGELFF
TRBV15 CATKGFERNTIYF
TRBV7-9 CASSSEGGAEAFF
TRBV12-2 CASRLDRAKRTDTQYF
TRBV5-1 CASSFGGITGELFF
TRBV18 CASSSPTGLSYNEQFF
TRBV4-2 CASSQDGQFVNEQFF
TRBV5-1 CASTQGWGTEAFF
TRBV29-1 CSVPTSGSYWETQYF
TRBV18 CASSIGVASTDTQYF
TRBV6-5 CASRGGAAGDGELFF
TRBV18 CASSPGSELFF
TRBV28 CASSPTGGLAGGNEQFF
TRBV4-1 CASSQGHSGSRSYNEQFF
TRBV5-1 CASSTATGGDYEQYF
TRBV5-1 CASSLLAGGGNEQFF